Ten or more counts support the clone carrying this TCR beta chain. Its antigen is unidentified. V trimming: 5 bases; J trimming: 4 bases; junction bases outside the gene matches: 7. Germline V gene lookup returns CDR1 LGHDT and CDR2 YNNKEL (reference sequence). The CDR3 is 14 amino acids. The data belong to a study of breast tumors, draining lymph nodes, adjacent tissues. General study points: Compared with basal-like, luminal-like tumors shared significantly more repertoire with nontumor tissue. Tumor TCR diversity was below lymph nodes but above nontumor tissue.

Axillary draining lymph nodes of breast cancer patients supplied the node samples. MiXCR was run by TCRdb on the multiplex PCR reads, yielding one entry per CDR3 protein. This table has 150,000 to 200,000 distinct CDR3 sequences, about 34% appearing once. The sample taken for sequencing was axillary lymph node tissue. The chain uses TRBV3-1 and TRBJ2-7, with 8 positions matching TRBD2. The clonotype comes from a female donor with breast cancer. Some clones in this sample may be carry-over from other donors' samples. DNA of the CDR3: TGTGCCAGCAGCTCGGGACTAGTGGGTTACGAGCAGTACTTC. This sequence encodes CASSSGLVGYEQYF.